This T cell receptor (beta chain) emerged from a study of identical twins. TCRdb reanalysed the 5' RACE reads using MiXCR and keeps one entry per CDR3 protein. The sample has about 530,000 distinct CDR3 sequences, 13% to 15% seen once; the top ten hold roughly 0.42%. The V end lost 1 base, the J end lost 0 bases, and 11 bases lay between the germline ends. This CDR3 contains 16 residues. Germline loops: CDR1 SGHRS, CDR2 YFSETQ. This same sample was also part of a study on yellow fever vaccine responses in identical twins.

This chain joins TRBV5-1 and TRBJ2-1; a possible D gene is TRBD1 (6 bases). The TCR comes from a woman aged 18-35 years in good health. Material: CD4+ T cells sorted from blood. The CDR3: CASSLITGSSYNEQFF. The CDR3 DNA reads TGCGCCAGCAGCTTGATAACAGGGAGCTCCTACAATGAGCAGTTCTTC.